These 17 T cell receptor beta chains were all obtained from the same sample, sequenced in a study of blood T cells in healthy people across ages. It was with a sample-barcoded 5' primer and a J-beta primer mix that a second PCR of about 6 to 12 cycles was run. TCRdb reprocessed the 5' RACE reads via MiXCR and lists one record per CDR3 protein. The data show roughly 900,000 distinct CDR3 sequences, less than 35% seen once. Sequencing input: blood. The receptors shown here come from a woman aged 80 or older in good health.

This rearrangement joins TRBV20-1 to TRBJ1-2, with D possibly TRBD1 on 5 matching bases. The V and J ends lost 0 bases and 6 bases respectively, with 11 bases between them. Germline CDR1 DFQATT, CDR2 SNEGSKA (reference sequence). This CDR3 has 13 amino acids. CDR3 amino acids: CSARDRGEHGYTF. The CDR3 DNA follows: TGCAGTGCTAGAGATCGGGGGGAACATGGCTACACCTTC.

This clonotype showed up many times. The chain employs TRBV24-1 and TRBJ2-1; 9 nucleotides line up with TRBD1. Germline CDR1 is KGHDR and CDR2 is SFDVKD. V shed 4 bases and J 4 bases; nucleotides not matched to a gene: 10. The CDR3 loop spans 17 amino acids. The CDR3 loop is CATSDPPGQGRYNEQFF. The CDR3 region has the DNA TGTGCCACCAGTGACCCCCCGGGACAGGGTCGGTACAATGAGCAGTTCTTC.

This clonotype was recorded a few times. This chain connects TRBV25-1 to TRBJ2-3; D possibly corresponds to TRBD1 (5 bases). The germline gives CDR1 MGHDK, CDR2 SYGVNS. V lost 5 bases and J 4 bases, leaving 16 bases between the germline ends. This CDR3 is 15 amino acids long. CDR3 sequence reads: CASSKLGAEADTQYF. The CDR3 coding sequence is TGTGCCAGCAGTAAGCTAGGGGCGGAAGCAGATACGCAGTATTTT. The complete variable domain, with remaining parts taken from reference TRBV25-1 and TRBJ2-3, reads EADIYQTPRYLVIGTGKKITLECSQTMGHDKMYWYQQDPGMELHLIHYSYGVNSTEKGDLSSESTVSRIRTEHFPLTLESARPSHTSQYLCASSKLGAEADTQYFGPGTRLTVL.

The genes are TRBV3-1 and TRBJ2-1, with 8 bases aligning to TRBD2. V trimming: 5 bases; J trimming: 4 bases; junction bases outside the gene matches: 10. The CDR3 runs 16 residues. CDR1 LGHDT and CDR2 YNNKEL come from the germline V gene (reference sequence). The CDR3 is CASSGKPGLEYNEQFF. The CDR3 DNA sequence: TGTGCCAGCAGCGGTAAACCGGGACTAGAATACAATGAGCAGTTCTTC.

The V call is TRBV7-2, the J call TRBJ2-1; 8 nucleotides match TRBD1. Losses at the gene ends were 5 bases for V and 2 bases for J; bases not matched to a gene: 2. The CDR3 spans 14 residues. Germline V CDR1 and CDR2: SGHTA, FQGNSA. The CDR3: CASSIQGAYNEQFF. CDR3 bases: TGTGCCAGCAGCATACAGGGGGCCTACAATGAGCAGTTCTTC.

V gene TRBV7-2 combines with J gene TRBJ1-5, with 9 bases identical to TRBD1. The CDR3 loop spans 18 amino acids. After removal of 5 bases from V and 0 bases from J, the junction contained 11 bases not matched to a gene. Germline V gene lookup returns CDR1 SGHTA and CDR2 FQGNSA. CDR3 in amino acids: CASSPGTGSGGSNQPQHF. The CDR3 DNA reads as TGTGCCAGCAGCCCAGGGACAGGGTCTGGAGGTAGCAATCAGCCCCAGCATTTT.

The chain recombines TRBV7-9 with TRBJ1-3, with 9 bases identical to TRBD1. Germline trimming cut 0 bases from V and 2 bases from J; bases unmatched to any gene: 2. This CDR3 contains 16 residues. Germline lookup yields CDR1 SEHNR and CDR2 FQNEAQ (reference sequence). The CDR3 DNA follows: TGTGCCAGCAGCTTAGCCGGGACAGGGACTGGAAACACCATATATTTT. Encoded protein: CASSLAGTGTGNTIYF.

This clonotype showed up many times. The chain joins TRBV12-3 or TRBV12-4 to TRBJ2-3; TRBD2 aligns across 7 bases. The CDR3 runs 13 residues. The trim removed 4 bases at V and 5 bases at J, leaving 3 bases unmatched. The CDR3 protein is CASSSLAGDTQYF. The DNA of the CDR3 is TGTGCCAGCAGTTCCTTAGCGGGAGATACGCAGTATTTT.

In its sample, this clonotype was seen once. This could be a read error, since a much larger clone is one nucleotide away. This chain connects TRBV5-1 to TRBJ2-1; either TRBD1 or TRBD2 may supply D (5 bases each). CDR3 length: 13 amino acids. CDR1 is SGHRS and CDR2 is YFSETQ in the germline V gene. Trimming took 6 bases from V and 6 from J, leaving 13 bases between them. CDR3 residues: CASTGDGCNEQFF. The CDR3 coding sequence is TGCGCCAGCACTGGGGACGGTTGCAATGAGCAGTTCTTC.

This clonotype was counted many times. The genes are TRBV3-1 and TRBJ1-2; D gene unclear. V was pared by 4 bases and J by 5 bases, with 14 bases between. The CDR3 runs to 14 residues. The germline V gene encodes CDR1 LGHDT and CDR2 YNNKEL (reference sequence). CDR3 protein: CASSRDGFGYGYTF. The CDR3 nucleotides are TGTGCCAGCAGCCGTGACGGGTTCGGATATGGCTACACCTTC.

Comment on this clonotype: This sequence may be a read error, since a much larger clone differs from it by one base. The chain links TRBV20-1 to TRBJ2-1; D unclear. The ends were cut back, 4 bases at V and 10 bases at J, with 14 bases in the middle. CDR3 length: 12 amino acids. Germline V CDR1 and CDR2: DFQATT, SNEGSKA (reference sequence). CDR3 DNA: TGCAGTGCTAAGGGCAGGACCTACGAGCAGTTCTTC. As protein: CSAKGRTYEQFF.

This clonotype was recorded only once. With a much larger clone just one base away, this may be a read error. The V and J genes are TRBV30 and TRBJ1-2; D unclear. V gave up 5 bases and J gave up 8 bases, with 21 bases separating them. The CDR3 is 14 residues long. Germline CDR1 reads GTSNPN; CDR2 reads SVGIG (reference sequence). The CDR3 nucleotides are TGTGCCTGGGGCCCAAGACACCCGGGCCGGGGCTACACCTTC. Its translation is CAWGPRHPGRGYTF.

Ten or more counts support this clonotype. The V gene is TRBV20-1, the J gene TRBJ1-2; 7 bases line up with TRBD1. Trimming at V came to 6 bases and at J to 4 bases, leaving 5 bases not matched to a gene. This CDR3 comprises 12 residues. Germline loops: CDR1 DFQATT, CDR2 SNEGSKA (reference sequence). The CDR3 is CSAKQGPYGYTF. The CDR3 DNA is TGCAGTGCAAAACAGGGGCCCTATGGCTACACCTTC.

This clonotype was found many times. The CDR3 region is CASSPGQGNYGYTF. For the CDR3, the DNA is TGTGCCAGCAGCCCAGGACAGGGGAACTATGGCTACACCTTC. The V call is TRBV9, the J call TRBJ1-2, with TRBD1 matching over 9 bases. The CDR3 covers 14 residues. Germline values: CDR1 SGDLS, CDR2 YYNGEE. V lost 4 bases, J lost 2 bases, and 3 bases stayed unmatched.

Notes on this clonotype: Possible read error: a much larger clone is one base away. The CDR3 DNA follows: TGTGCCAGCAGCCCACTAGCGGCGGTTGAGCAGTACTTC. It codes for CASSPLAAVEQYF. The chain carries TRBV6-2 or TRBV6-3 and TRBJ2-7, with 8 positions matching TRBD2. The CDR3 loop spans 13 amino acids. Per germline, CDR1 MNHEY and CDR2 SVGEGT. With 6 bases clipped from V and 7 bases from J, the junction kept 8 bases outside the gene matches.

As for this clonotype: Germline is not matched at one junction end, which may reflect a read error. V usage is TRBV9 and J usage is TRBJ1-6, with TRBD1 matching 8 bases. CDR1 is SGDLS, CDR2 YYNGEE, per germline. The CDR3 sequence is 18 residues long. This chain's CDR3 is CASSGGGQGNSYDSPLHF. Written as DNA, the CDR3 is TGTGCCAGCAGCGGAGGAGGACAGGGCAACTCCTATGATTCACCCCTCCACTTT.

Details on this clonotype: A read error may explain this, as a much larger clone is one base away. V is TRBV15 and J is TRBJ2-1, with D possibly TRBD2 on 6 matching bases. Trimming pared 6 bases from V and 13 bases from J, leaving 22 bases between. CDR1 and CDR2 (germline): LNHNV, YYDKDF (reference sequence). The CDR3 contains 14 residues. The DNA for the CDR3 is TGTGCCACCAGTAATGCGGGGAGAGAAGAGACCCAGTTCTTC. Its translation is CATSNAGREETQFF.